The clone carrying this T cell receptor (beta chain) was counted ten times or more. Its target is unknown. This record comes from a study of regulatory T cells in long-lasting Graves disease. Study in general: Newly diagnosed Graves' patients took antithyroid drugs under 3 months. Overall study findings and caveats: Public clonotype sharing was higher in persistent than newly diagnosed patients.

Described time point: newly diagnosed GD, antithyroid drugs for less than 3 months. With RNA extracted from PBMCs as input, the TCR library was made. American Thyroid Association guidelines served as the basis for diagnosing Graves' disease. Staff took approximately 10 milliliters of peripheral blood and put it into EDTA tubes. Relying on iRepertoire HTBI primers and Arm-PCR of CDR3 regions, the team built TCR beta libraries. TCRdb reprocessed the multiplex PCR reads with MiXCR, giving one entry per CDR3 protein. The sample contains under 300,000 distinct CDR3 sequences, 15% to 20% of which appear only once. V dropped 5 bases and J dropped 2 bases, with 13 bases sitting between them. CDR1 ENHRY and CDR2 SYGVKD come from the germline V gene. The CDR3 is made up of 15 amino acids.

This clonotype was obtained from a female donor with Graves disease. V usage is TRBV10-3 and J usage is TRBJ1-5; D is possibly TRBD1 (6 bases). This specimen was peripheral blood mononuclear cells (PBMCs), taken at new diagnosis, from a patient treated with antithyroid drugs. The CDR3 region is CAISQQGSGNQPQHF. The CDR3 region has the DNA TGTGCCATCAGTCAGCAGGGGTCGGGCAATCAGCCCCAGCATTTT.